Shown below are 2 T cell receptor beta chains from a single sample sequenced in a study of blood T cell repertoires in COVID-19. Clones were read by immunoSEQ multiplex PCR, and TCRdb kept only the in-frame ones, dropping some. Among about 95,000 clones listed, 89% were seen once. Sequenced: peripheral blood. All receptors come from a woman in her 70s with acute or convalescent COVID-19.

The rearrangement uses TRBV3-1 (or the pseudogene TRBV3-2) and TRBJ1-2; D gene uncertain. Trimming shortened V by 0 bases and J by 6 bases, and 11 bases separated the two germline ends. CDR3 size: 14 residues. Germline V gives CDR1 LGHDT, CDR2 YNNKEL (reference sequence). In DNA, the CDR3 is TGTGCCAGCAGCCAAGATTGGGGAGTCAATGGCTACACCTTC. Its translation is CASSQDWGVNGYTF.

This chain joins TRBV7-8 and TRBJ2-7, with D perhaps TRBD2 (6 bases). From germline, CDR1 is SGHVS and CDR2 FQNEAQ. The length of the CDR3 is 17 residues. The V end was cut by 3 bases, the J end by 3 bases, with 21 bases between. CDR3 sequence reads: CASSFGGSKFSFYEQYF. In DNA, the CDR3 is TGTGCCAGCAGCTTTGGAGGGTCGAAGTTTTCGTTCTACGAGCAGTACTTC.